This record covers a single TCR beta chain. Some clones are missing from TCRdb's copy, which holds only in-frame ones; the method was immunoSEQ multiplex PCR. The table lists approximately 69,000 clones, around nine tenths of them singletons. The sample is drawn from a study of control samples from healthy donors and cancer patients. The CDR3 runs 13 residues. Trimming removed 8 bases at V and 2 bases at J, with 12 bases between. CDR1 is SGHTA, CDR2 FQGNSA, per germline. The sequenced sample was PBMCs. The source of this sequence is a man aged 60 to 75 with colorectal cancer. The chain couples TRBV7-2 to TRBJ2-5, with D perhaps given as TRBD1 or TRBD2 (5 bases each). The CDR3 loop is CASLWDRQETQYF. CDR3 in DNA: TGTGCCAGCTTGTGGGACCGTCAAGAGACCCAGTACTTC.